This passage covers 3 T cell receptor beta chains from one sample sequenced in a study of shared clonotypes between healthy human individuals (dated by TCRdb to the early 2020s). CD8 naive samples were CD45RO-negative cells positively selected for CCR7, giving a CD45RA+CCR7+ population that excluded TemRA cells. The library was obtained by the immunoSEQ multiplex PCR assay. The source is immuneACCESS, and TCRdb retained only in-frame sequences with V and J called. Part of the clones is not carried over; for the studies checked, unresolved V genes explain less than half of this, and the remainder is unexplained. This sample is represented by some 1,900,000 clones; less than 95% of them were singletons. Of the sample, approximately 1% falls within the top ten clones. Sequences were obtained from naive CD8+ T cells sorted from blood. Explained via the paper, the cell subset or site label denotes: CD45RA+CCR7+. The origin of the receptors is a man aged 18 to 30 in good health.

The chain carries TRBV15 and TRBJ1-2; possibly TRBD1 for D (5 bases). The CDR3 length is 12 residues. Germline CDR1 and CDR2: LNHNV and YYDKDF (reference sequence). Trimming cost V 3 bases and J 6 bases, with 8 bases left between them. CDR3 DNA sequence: TGTGCCACCAGCAGCGCCAGGGATGGCTACACCTTC. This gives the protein CATSSARDGYTF. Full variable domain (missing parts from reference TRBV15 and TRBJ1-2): DAMVIQNPRYQVTQFGKPVTLSCSQTLNHNVMYWYQQKSSQAPKLLFHYYDKDFNNEADTPDNFQSRRPNTSFCFLDIRSPGLGDTAMYLCATSSARDGYTFGSGTRLTVV.

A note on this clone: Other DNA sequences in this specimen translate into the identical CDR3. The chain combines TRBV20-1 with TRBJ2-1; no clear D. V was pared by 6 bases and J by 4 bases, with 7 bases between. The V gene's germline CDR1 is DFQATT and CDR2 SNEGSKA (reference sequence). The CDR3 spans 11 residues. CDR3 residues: CSAAEYNEQFF. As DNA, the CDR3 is TGCAGTGCGGCAGAGTACAATGAGCAGTTCTTC.

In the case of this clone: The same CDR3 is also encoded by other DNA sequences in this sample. The CDR3 DNA reads TGTGCCAGCAGCGTAGTTCCCGGGGACGAGCAGTACTTC. Its protein product is CASSVVPGDEQYF. The V call is TRBV9, the J call TRBJ2-7; weak D call: TRBD2 (5 bases). The CDR3 consists of 13 residues. Germline lookup yields CDR1 SGDLS and CDR2 YYNGEE. V lost 0 bases to trimming and J lost 5 bases, with 9 bases between them.